Sequencing of this TCR beta chain was carried out in a study of cytomegalovirus exposure and HLA in healthy donors. Study context: The Caucasian-associated ancestry cluster held roughly 84% of roughly 370 genotyped donors. Regarding the study as a whole: Follow-up analysis later connected one missense variant in DCLRE1C with trimming of TCR beta V- and J-genes. In a later analysis, common viral pathogens appeared linked to several of the most significant clusters.

This CDR3 contains 13 residues. With 2 bases removed from V and 4 bases from J, the gap between germline ends came to 11 bases. Germline V gives CDR1 GTSNPN, CDR2 SVGIG (reference sequence). To note about this clone: Antigen specificity is unknown.

Primers: 60 Vbeta forward and 13 Jbeta reverse. Here immunoSEQ multiplex PCR was the method, and the copy in TCRdb shows in-frame clones only, minus some. The table records 130,000 or so clones, approximately 79% of them present only once. V gene TRBV30 combines with J gene TRBJ1-2; TRBD1 is a possible D gene (5 bases). The material sequenced was PBMCs. The clonotype was recovered from a man younger than 45 in good health and CMV-seronegative. The DNA of the CDR3 is TGTGCCTGGAGTTCCAGGGCCGGCTATGGCTACACCTTC. Its translation is CAWSSRAGYGYTF.